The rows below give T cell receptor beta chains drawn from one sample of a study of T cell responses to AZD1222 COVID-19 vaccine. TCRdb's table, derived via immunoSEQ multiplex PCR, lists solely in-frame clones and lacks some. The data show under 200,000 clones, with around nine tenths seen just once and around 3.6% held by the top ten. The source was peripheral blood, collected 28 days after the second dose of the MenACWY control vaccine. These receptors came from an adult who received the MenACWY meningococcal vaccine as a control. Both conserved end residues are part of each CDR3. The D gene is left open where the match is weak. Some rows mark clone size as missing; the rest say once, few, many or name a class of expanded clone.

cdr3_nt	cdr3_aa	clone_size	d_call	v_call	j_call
TGCGCCAGCAGCCTACGTGAAGGGACAGCGTCTAACTATGGCTACACCTTC	CASSLREGTASNYGYTF	NA	TRBD1	TRBV4-1	TRBJ1-2
TGTGCCAGCAGTGAGGGGCCTACGCAGTATTTT	CASSEGPTQYF	NA	NA	TRBV2	TRBJ2-3
TGCAGCCTCTCACAGGGGCGCGGGGGTAACACTGAAGCTTTCTTT	CSLSQGRGGNTEAFF	once	TRBD1	TRBV29-1	TRBJ1-1
TGTGCCAGCCGGGACATTAGGTCAACGGGTACCAATGAAAAACTGTTTTTT	CASRDIRSTGTNEKLFF	NA	NA	TRBV19	TRBJ1-4
TGTGCCAGCTCACCCCACCCGACAGGCTCAGTGGGGAATTCACCCCTCCACTTT	CASSPHPTGSVGNSPLHF	NA	NA	TRBV18	TRBJ1-6
TGTGCCAGCAGTAATGCCGCTCCGGGACAGGGGGCTTTTCAGCCCCAGCATTTT	CASSNAAPGQGAFQPQHF	NA	TRBD1	TRBV2	TRBJ1-5
TGTGCCAGCATAGGGGCGGGCACTGAAGCTTTCTTT	CASIGAGTEAFF	NA	NA	TRBV27	TRBJ1-1
TGCGCCAGCACGTCGCCCCATGTCTCAGAGCAGTACTTC	CASTSPHVSEQYF	NA	NA	TRBV10-2	TRBJ2-7
TGTGCCAGCAGGTACTCAGGCAGATCCTCAGGGCCCCAGCATTTT	CASRYSGRSSGPQHF	NA	NA	TRBV6-5	TRBJ1-5
TGTGCCTGGAGTGTAGTGGAGACCCAGTACTTC	CAWSVVETQYF	NA	NA	TRBV30	TRBJ2-5
TGTGCCTGTAATGGACTAGCGGGAGGGGGGGTTCACTACGAGCAGTACTTC	CACNGLAGGGVHYEQYF	NA	TRBD2	TRBV30	TRBJ2-7
TGTGCCAGTAGTATAAGGGGAGGCGGGGCCAACGTCCTGACTTTC	CASSIRGGGANVLTF	NA	NA	TRBV19	TRBJ2-6
TGTGCCAGCAGCCCAGATAGCGGGAGGCTAAGGAATGAGCAGTTCTTC	CASSPDSGRLRNEQFF	NA	TRBD2	TRBV7-2	TRBJ2-1
TGCGCCAGCCCCAGACGGGCTTTGAACACTGAAGCTTTCTTT	CASPRRALNTEAFF	NA	NA	TRBV23-1	TRBJ1-1
TGTGCCAGCAGCCCAGGGAATGAAAAACTGTTTTTT	CASSPGNEKLFF	NA	NA	TRBV7-9	TRBJ1-4
TGCGCCAGCAGCCAAGAGGCAGGGGACTATGGCTACACCTTC	CASSQEAGDYGYTF	NA	NA	TRBV4-1	TRBJ1-2
TGTGCCAGCGCACAAGAGACCCAGTACTTC	CASAQETQYF	NA	NA	TRBV2	TRBJ2-5
TGTGCCAGCAGTTTTCAAGGACGTGAGCAGTTCTTC	CASSFQGREQFF	NA	NA	TRBV27	TRBJ2-1
TGTGCCAGCAGCCCGGAGGGATACACAGATACGCAGTATTTT	CASSPEGYTDTQYF	NA	NA	TRBV9	TRBJ2-3
TGTGCCAGCAGCTCATCCGGGACAGGGCTCTTGGGCGAGCAGTACTTC	CASSSSGTGLLGEQYF	once	TRBD1	TRBV7-9	TRBJ2-7
TGTGCCAGCAGCCCATATCTATCGGGAGAAAAACTGTTTTTT	CASSPYLSGEKLFF	NA	NA	TRBV9	TRBJ1-4
TGTGCCAGCTCACGAGACAGGAGCGCAAATGAAAAACTGTTTTTT	CASSRDRSANEKLFF	NA	NA	TRBV18	TRBJ1-4
TGTGCCAGCAGCTCGCACACTGAAGCTTTCTTT	CASSSHTEAFF	NA	NA	TRBV9	TRBJ1-1
TGTGCCAGCAGGTCTAGCGGGAGGATTTTCGAGCAGTACTTC	CASRSSGRIFEQYF	NA	TRBD2	TRBV27	TRBJ2-7
TGTGCCAGCAGCACCCTCCATACGTCCTCCTATAATTCACCCCTCCACTTT	CASSTLHTSSYNSPLHF	NA	NA	TRBV7-2	TRBJ1-6
TGTGCCAGCAGTTTGACAGGGGGCGATAGGGATACGCAGTATTTT	CASSLTGGDRDTQYF	NA	TRBD1	TRBV2	TRBJ2-3
TGTGCCAGCAGCGTAGGGGTAGATGAGCAGTTCTTC	CASSVGVDEQFF	NA	NA	TRBV9	TRBJ2-1
TGCGCCAGCAGCCAGGCACCCTGGGGACAGACCAACACTGAAGCTTTCTTT	CASSQAPWGQTNTEAFF	NA	TRBD1	TRBV4-3	TRBJ1-1
TGCAGTGCTAGTATGACAGGGGTTATCACAGATACGCAGTATTTT	CSASMTGVITDTQYF	NA	TRBD1	TRBV20-1	TRBJ2-3
TGTGCCAGCAGCTTAGACGGCTTCTACGAGCAGTACTTC	CASSLDGFYEQYF	NA	NA	TRBV7-8	TRBJ2-7
TGTGCCAGCAGCCCTCACTGGGACAGGATTTATGGCTACACCTTC	CASSPHWDRIYGYTF	NA	TRBD1	TRBV13	TRBJ1-2
TGCGCCAGCAGCTTCCGAGAGGTTACCTACAATGAGCAGTTCTTC	CASSFREVTYNEQFF	NA	NA	TRBV5-1	TRBJ2-1
TGTGCCAGCAGCCTCGGGACTAGCGGGAGAACGGGTACGCAGTATTTT	CASSLGTSGRTGTQYF	NA	TRBD2	TRBV3-1/TRBV3-2	TRBJ2-3
TGTGCCAGCAAACTGGGCGGTGGGGAGCTGTTTTTT	CASKLGGGELFF	NA	NA	TRBV19	TRBJ2-2
TGTGCCAGCAGTGGGGACATCTCCTTTCTTGGCTACACCTTC	CASSGDISFLGYTF	NA	NA	TRBV25-1	TRBJ1-2
TGTGCCAGTAGTGGTCGGGACGGAACCTACGAGCAGTACTTC	CASSGRDGTYEQYF	NA	NA	TRBV19	TRBJ2-7
TGTGCCACCAGTGATTTCCGACAGGGGGGTGGCTACACCTTC	CATSDFRQGGGYTF	NA	TRBD1	TRBV24-1	TRBJ1-2
TGTGCCAGCAGGGCGATTGAAGCTTTCTTT	CASRAIEAFF	NA	NA	TRBV9	TRBJ1-1
TGTGCCAGCAGGCTGACAGGGCGGGAGACCCAGTACTTC	CASRLTGRETQYF	NA	TRBD1	TRBV12-3/TRBV12-4	TRBJ2-5
TGCGCCAGCAGTGAGTCGCTATGGGATACGCAGTATTTT	CASSESLWDTQYF	NA	NA	TRBV10-1	TRBJ2-3
TGTGCCATCACCAACCAAGGGGCGGGCGACGGCAATGAGCAGTTCTTC	CAITNQGAGDGNEQFF	NA	NA	TRBV10-3	TRBJ2-1
TGTGCCAGCTCACCACTCATCAGGGGTGCTGGAAACACCATATATTTT	CASSPLIRGAGNTIYF	NA	NA	TRBV18	TRBJ1-3